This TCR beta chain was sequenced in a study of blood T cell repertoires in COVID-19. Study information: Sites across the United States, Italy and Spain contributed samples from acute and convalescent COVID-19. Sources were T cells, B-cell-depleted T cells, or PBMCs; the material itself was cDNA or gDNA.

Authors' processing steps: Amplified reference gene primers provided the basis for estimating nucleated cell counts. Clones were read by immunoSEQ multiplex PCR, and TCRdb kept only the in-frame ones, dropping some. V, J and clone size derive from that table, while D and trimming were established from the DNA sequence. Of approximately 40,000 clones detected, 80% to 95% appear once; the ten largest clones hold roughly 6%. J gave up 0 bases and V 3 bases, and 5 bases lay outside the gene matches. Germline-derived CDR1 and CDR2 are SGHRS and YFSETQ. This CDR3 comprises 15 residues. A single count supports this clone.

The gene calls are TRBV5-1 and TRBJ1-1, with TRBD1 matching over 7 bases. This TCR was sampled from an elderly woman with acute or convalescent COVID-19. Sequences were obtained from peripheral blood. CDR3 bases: TGCGCCAGCAGCTACAGACAGGGCCTGAACACTGAAGCTTTCTTT. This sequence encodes CASSYRQGLNTEAFF.